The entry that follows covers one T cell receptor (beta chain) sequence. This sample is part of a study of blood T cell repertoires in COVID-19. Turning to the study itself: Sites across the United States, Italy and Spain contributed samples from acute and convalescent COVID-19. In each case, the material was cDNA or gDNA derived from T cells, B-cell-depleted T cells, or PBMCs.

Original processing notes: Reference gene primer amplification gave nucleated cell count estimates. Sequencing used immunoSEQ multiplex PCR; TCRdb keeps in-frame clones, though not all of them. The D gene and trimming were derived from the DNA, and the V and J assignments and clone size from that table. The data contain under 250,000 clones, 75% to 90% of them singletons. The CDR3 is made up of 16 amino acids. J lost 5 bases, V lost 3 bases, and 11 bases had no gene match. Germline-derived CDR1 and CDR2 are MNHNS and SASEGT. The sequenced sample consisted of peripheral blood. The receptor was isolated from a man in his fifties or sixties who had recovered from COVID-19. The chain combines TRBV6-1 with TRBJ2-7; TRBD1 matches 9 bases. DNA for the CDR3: TGTGCCAGCAGTGAGGGTCAGGGACAGGGAATCCACGAGCAGTACTTC. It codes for CASSEGQGQGIHEQYF.